A single sample is the source of the 14 T cell receptor beta chains below, sequenced in a study of response to subunit inactivated influenza vaccine. TCRdb redid the calling of the RT-PCR reads with MiXCR, one entry per CDR3 protein. The sample comprises approximately 530,000 distinct CDR3 sequences, roughly 7.6% of which are singletons, and roughly 14% rests with the top ten. This specimen consisted of PBMCs from blood, obtained around 25 months after vaccination. All receptors come from a man aged 50-75 years who received an inactivated influenza vaccine.

This clonotype was observed a handful of times. The chain employs TRBV25-1 and TRBJ1-2, with D possibly TRBD1 on 5 matching bases. This CDR3 comprises 13 residues. The ends were cut back, 5 bases at V and 8 bases at J, with 15 bases in the middle. The germline V gene encodes CDR1 MGHDK and CDR2 SYGVNS. The CDR3 DNA sequence: TGTGCCAGCAGTCGAGGGGTACAGTGGGGCTACACCTTC. Translation: CASSRGVQWGYTF.

The V call is TRBV29-1, the J call TRBJ2-7; D is possibly TRBD2 (5 bases). This CDR3 is built from 14 residues. Germline V CDR1 and CDR2: SQVTM, ANQGSEA. Trimming took 0 bases from V and 0 from J, leaving 9 bases between them. The CDR3 sequence is CSVEEGEFSYEQYF. CDR3 bases: TGCAGCGTTGAAGAGGGAGAATTCTCCTACGAGCAGTACTTC.

This clonotype was detected a few times. The chain combines TRBV5-1 with TRBJ2-1; TRBD1 agrees at 9 bases. The CDR3 is 14 amino acids. J gave up 7 bases and V 4 bases, and 6 bases lay outside the gene matches. Germline values: CDR1 SGHRS, CDR2 YFSETQ. This CDR3 is CASSATGGLNEQFF. The CDR3 coding sequence is TGCGCCAGCAGCGCGACAGGGGGTTTAAATGAGCAGTTCTTC.

This clonotype was observed a handful of times. The gene calls are TRBV4-3 and TRBJ2-1, with a weak D call TRBD2 (5 bases). The V end was cut by 3 bases, the J end by 4 bases, with 7 bases between. CDR1 is LGHNA, CDR2 YSLEER, per germline. CDR3 length: 13 amino acids. The CDR3 region has the DNA TGCGCCAGCAGCCACCGGGGATACAATGAGCAGTTCTTC. Its protein product is CASSHRGYNEQFF.

This clonotype was counted many times. This sequence joins TRBV5-6 and TRBJ1-1; D is unclear. Germline V gene data show CDR1 as SGHDT and CDR2 as YYEEEE. The CDR3 has 14 amino acids. V lost 2 bases and J lost 4, with 12 bases in between. CDR3 in DNA: TGTGCCAGCAGCTTAGGCGGTGTATTCACTGAAGCTTTCTTT. It specifies CASSLGGVFTEAFF.

This clonotype was seen repeatedly, ten times or more. The CDR3 DNA reads TGTGCCAGCAGCCGAAGTGGTCCTGAGCAGTTCTTC. Encoded protein: CASSRSGPEQFF. The V and J genes are TRBV14 and TRBJ2-1; D not resolved. The V gene's germline CDR1 is SGHDN and CDR2 FVKESK. V was cut by 4 bases and J by 9 bases, with 10 bases left in between. The CDR3 extends over 12 amino acids. Supplemented by reference TRBV14 and TRBJ2-1, the full variable domain reads EAGVTQFPSHSVIEKGQTVTLRCDPISGHDNLYWYRRVMGKEIKFLLHFVKESKQDESGMPNNRFLAERTGGTYSTLKVQPAELEDSGVYFCASSRSGPEQFFGPGTRLTVL.

This chain uses TRBV10-3 with TRBJ1-5; tentatively, D is TRBD1 (6 bases). Trimming cost V 3 bases and J 7 bases, with 13 bases left between them. The CDR3 totals 14 residues. Germline V CDR1 and CDR2: ENHRY, SYGVKD. The CDR3 loop is CAISETGLGQPQHF. The CDR3 DNA is TGTGCCATCAGTGAAACAGGGTTAGGGCAGCCCCAGCATTTT.

This clonotype was seen a few times. The chain combines TRBV20-1 with TRBJ1-1, with D uncertain. Germline CDR1 is DFQATT and CDR2 is SNEGSKA (reference sequence). V was cut by 6 bases and J by 2 bases, with 19 bases left in between. The CDR3 extends over 15 amino acids. CDR3 region: CSAHAFERFNTEAFF. In nucleotides, the CDR3 is TGCAGTGCCCACGCCTTCGAAAGGTTCAACACTGAAGCTTTCTTT.

This chain connects TRBV7-2 to TRBJ2-2, with 10 bases lining up with TRBD2. Germline V lookup: CDR1 SGHTA, CDR2 FQGNSA. The CDR3 length is 15 residues. The trim removed 6 bases at V and 5 bases at J, leaving 6 bases unmatched. The CDR3: CASRTTSGATGELFF. The CDR3 DNA reads TGTGCCAGCAGGACCACTAGCGGGGCAACCGGGGAGCTGTTTTTT.

This clonotype was seen at least ten times. This chain connects TRBV20-1 to TRBJ2-5; D is uncertain. V lost 6 bases and J lost 5, with 19 bases in between. There are 14 residues in the CDR3. Germline values: CDR1 DFQATT, CDR2 SNEGSKA (reference sequence). The CDR3 nucleotides read TGCAGTGCAACCCGCCTAGAGTCCTGGGAGACCCAGTACTTC. Translation gives CSATRLESWETQYF.

The rearrangement links TRBV20-1 to TRBJ2-5, with D possibly matching TRBD2 (6 bases). The CDR3 consists of 13 residues. The V end lost 5 bases, the J end lost 2 bases, and 12 bases lay between the germline ends. CDR1 DFQATT and CDR2 SNEGSKA come from the germline V gene (reference sequence). CDR3 DNA: TGCAGTGCTCCCGCGGCGGGGCAAGAGACCCAGTACTTC. Translation: CSAPAAGQETQYF.

The chain carries TRBV10-3 and TRBJ2-2, with 11 bases lining up with TRBD1. Trimming at V came to 3 bases and at J to 4 bases, leaving 4 bases not matched to a gene. Germline CDR1 is ENHRY and CDR2 is SYGVKD. This CDR3 region has 16 residues. CDR3 nucleotide sequence: TGTGCCATCAGTGACCGGGACAGGGGGTTCACCGGGGAGCTGTTTTTT. Its translation is CAISDRDRGFTGELFF.

About this clonotype itself: A read error may produce the germline difference seen at one junction end. The rearrangement links TRBV20-1 to TRBJ1-1; tentative D call: TRBD1 (5 bases). CDR1 and CDR2 from the germline V gene are DFQATT and SNEGSKA (reference sequence). The CDR3 has 15 amino acids. CDR3 nucleotides: TGCAGTGTGGACAAACCAGGGATCATGAACTCTGAAGCTTTCTTT. Its translation is CSVDKPGIMNSEAFF.

This clonotype turned up a few times. The genes are TRBV11-2 and TRBJ2-3; 12 bases are a match to TRBD2. Germline CDR1 and CDR2: SGHAT and FQNNGV. Trimming at V came to 4 bases and at J to 1 base, leaving 9 bases not matched to a gene. The CDR3 runs 18 residues. For the CDR3, the DNA is TGTGCCAGCAGCTCAGGGACTAGCGGGTCCTACCGCACAGATACGCAGTATTTT. Translated, it gives CASSSGTSGSYRTDTQYF.